A single sample is the source of the 5 T cell receptor beta chains below, sequenced in a study of OX40 agonist ivuxolimab in advanced cancers. The library relied on the immunoSEQ multiplex PCR assay. TCRdb's version of the immuneACCESS table is confined to in-frame rearrangements and falls short of the full clone set. An unresolved V gene accounts for under half of the shortfall where checked; the remainder is of unknown origin. This sample has about 93,000 clones in its table, and 92% of those were observed once. Of the sample, roughly 0.5% falls within the top ten clones. This material consisted of CD4+ or CD8+ T cells sorted from blood, taken in a trial of the OX40 agonist ivuxolimab. Receptors originate from an adult with an advanced solid tumor such as melanoma, head and neck, liver or kidney cancer.

The genes are TRBV19 and TRBJ1-1; 10 bases line up with TRBD1. V trimming: 5 bases; J trimming: 1 base; junction bases outside the gene matches: 4. Germline CDR1 is LNHDA and CDR2 is SQIVND (reference sequence). CDR3 length: 15 residues. The CDR3 region is CASSQTGGWNTEAFF. The CDR3 DNA reads as TGTGCCAGTAGTCAGACAGGGGGCTGGAACACTGAAGCTTTCTTT.

This clone has only one observation. The chain links TRBV7-6 to TRBJ1-4, with D perhaps TRBD1 (6 bases). Germline CDR1 and CDR2: SGHVS and FNYEAQ. V was cut by 5 bases and J by 7 bases, with 20 bases left in between. The CDR3 runs to 16 residues. The CDR3 loop is CASSPRRSGGFEKLFF. Here the CDR3 DNA reads TGTGCCAGCAGCCCGCGGCGCAGCGGGGGCTTTGAAAAACTGTTTTTT.

The V call is TRBV18, the J call TRBJ1-1, with a tentative D call TRBD1 (6 bases). Trimming took 5 bases from V and 2 from J, leaving 12 bases between them. Germline CDR1 and CDR2: KGHSH and LQKENI. The CDR3 is 14 amino acids. The CDR3 loop is CASSKDSLNTEAFF. The CDR3 DNA is TGTGCCAGCTCAAAGGACAGCCTCAACACTGAAGCTTTCTTT.

The gene calls are TRBV6-5 and TRBJ2-7; 10 bases are shared with TRBD1. Trimming cost V 6 bases and J 5 bases; bases outside gene matches: 4. Germline V gives CDR1 MNHEY, CDR2 SVGAGI. This CDR3 is 13 amino acids long. CDR3 in amino acids: CASRTGGGNEQYF. DNA of the CDR3: TGTGCCAGCAGGACAGGGGGCGGAAACGAGCAGTACTTC.

The genes are TRBV6-5 and TRBJ1-1; D may be TRBD1 (5 bases). CDR3 length equals 13 residues. CDR1 MNHEY and CDR2 SVGAGI come from the germline V gene. Deletions cut 5 bases from V and 4 bases from J, with 11 bases between. The chain's CDR3 is CASSRRGVTEAFF. The CDR3 DNA reads TGTGCCAGCAGTCGACGGGGGGTCACTGAAGCTTTCTTT.